Listed below are T cell receptor beta chains from one sample, sequenced in a study of Tregs in tolerant kidney transplant recipients. Assay used: immunoSEQ multiplex PCR; TCRdb lists only in-frame clones, some missing. Of 90,000 to 150,000 clones in the sample, around 94% were seen once. Material: CD4+ T cells from blood. Receptors were obtained from a human donor in good health. CDR3s include the opening cysteine and the closing phenylalanine or tryptophan. A D gene is named only where the DNA matches it firmly. The size entry is marked missing in some rows and otherwise reads once, few, many or a size class.

>TRBJ2-5|.|TRBV5-1|TRBD2
TGCGCCAGCAGTCTAGCGGGAGCTCGGAGAGAGACCCAGTACTTC
CASSLAGARRETQYF
>TRBJ2-2|.|TRBV27|.
TGTGCCAGCAGTTTGCGGAATTCTAACACCGGGGAGCTGTTTTTT
CASSLRNSNTGELFF
>TRBJ1-1|.|TRBV6-4|.
TGTGCCAGCAGCCTTAGGGAAAACACTGAAGCTTTCTTT
CASSLRENTEAFF
>TRBJ1-1|.|TRBV5-1|.
TGCGCCAGCAGCTTGGACAGGCTGAACACTGAAGCTTTCTTT
CASSLDRLNTEAFF
>TRBJ2-5|.|TRBV6-1|TRBD1
TGTGCCAGCAGTAAAAATCGACAGGGAGAGACCCAGTACTTC
CASSKNRQGETQYF
>TRBJ2-7|.|TRBV15|TRBD2
TGTGCCACCAGCCCGCGGGAGCCCTACGAGCAGTACTTC
CATSPREPYEQYF
>TRBJ2-7|.|TRBV15|.
TGTGCCACCAGCAGAGATTGGAACTACGAGCAGTACTTC
CATSRDWNYEQYF
>TRBJ2-7|.|TRBV5-1|TRBD1
TGCGCCAGCAGCCTCGGGACAGGGGCGTTCTACGAGCAGTACTTC
CASSLGTGAFYEQYF
>TRBJ2-1|once|TRBV5-1|TRBD1
TGCGCCAGCAGCCAGCAGACAGGGTCCTACAATGAGCAGTTCTTC
CASSQQTGSYNEQFF
>TRBJ2-5|once|TRBV19|TRBD2
TGTGCCAGTATGAGGCTAGCGGGGGGCCCAGAGACCCAGTACTTC
CASMRLAGGPETQYF
>TRBJ1-1|once|TRBV7-6|.
TGTGCCAGCAGCTTAAACGGGGGGGGAGTTGGTGAAGCTTTCTTT
CASSLNGGGVGEAFF
>TRBJ2-3|.|TRBV4-2|.
TGTGCCAGCAGCCAAGAGAGACAAATTACCACAGATACGCAGTATTTT
CASSQERQITTDTQYF
>TRBJ1-1|.|TRBV7-9|.
TGTGCCAGCAGCTTACGGTCCAAGAACACTGAAGCTTTCTTT
CASSLRSKNTEAFF
>TRBJ2-1|.|TRBV11-3|.
TGTGCCAGCAGCTTAGATTCACTGAACAATGAGCAGTTCTTC
CASSLDSLNNEQFF
>TRBJ2-3|.|TRBV7-8|.
TGTGCCAGCAGCCTAGGGCGTAAGCCGGATACGCAGTATTTT
CASSLGRKPDTQYF
>TRBJ2-3|once|TRBV6-5|.
TGTGCCAGCAGTTACTCGCGAGGGGCAACGCAGTATTTT
CASSYSRGATQYF
>TRBJ1-6|few|TRBV5-1|.
TGCGCCAGCAGCGACAGATATAATTCACCCCTCCACTTT
CASSDRYNSPLHF
>TRBJ1-4|.|TRBV7-6|TRBD1
TGTGCCAGCAGCACCCTTCAGGGGACAGAGAATGAAAAACTGTTTTTT
CASSTLQGTENEKLFF
>TRBJ1-1|.|TRBV12-5|TRBD1
TGTGCTAGTGGTACGGGACAGCCGAACACTGAAGCTTTCTTT
CASGTGQPNTEAFF
>TRBJ2-1|.|TRBV2|TRBD1
TGTGCCAGCACCGTGGACAGGGCCTATTACAATGAGCAGTTCTTC
CASTVDRAYYNEQFF
>TRBJ2-2|.|TRBV2|TRBD1
TGTGCCAGCAGTTCTACAGGGGTCGGTAAGCTGTTTTTT
CASSSTGVGKLFF
>TRBJ1-1|.|TRBV5-6|TRBD1
TGTGCCAGCAGCTTATGGGACAGGTCGATGAACACTGAAGCTTTCTTT
CASSLWDRSMNTEAFF
>TRBJ1-1|.|TRBV7-3|.
TGTGCCAGCAGCCCCAGTGGAGTTTACGCTGAAGCTTTCTTT
CASSPSGVYAEAFF
>TRBJ1-2|.|TRBV6-1|.
TGTGCCAGCAGTGCCGACAGAGACTATGGCTACACCTTC
CASSADRDYGYTF
>TRBJ1-2|.|TRBV6-5|.
TGTGCCAGCAGTTGGGGGCTGGGCTTCTATGGCTACACCTTC
CASSWGLGFYGYTF
>TRBJ1-2|.|TRBV30|.
TGTGCCTGGACCCTAGGGGGATTCTATGGCTACACCTTC
CAWTLGGFYGYTF
>TRBJ2-1|once|TRBV29-1|.
TGCAGCGTTGGGGTACCCTACAATGAGCAGTTCTTC
CSVGVPYNEQFF
>TRBJ2-7|.|TRBV9|TRBD1
TGTGCCAGCAGCATGGGACAGGGGAACGAGCAGTACTTC
CASSMGQGNEQYF